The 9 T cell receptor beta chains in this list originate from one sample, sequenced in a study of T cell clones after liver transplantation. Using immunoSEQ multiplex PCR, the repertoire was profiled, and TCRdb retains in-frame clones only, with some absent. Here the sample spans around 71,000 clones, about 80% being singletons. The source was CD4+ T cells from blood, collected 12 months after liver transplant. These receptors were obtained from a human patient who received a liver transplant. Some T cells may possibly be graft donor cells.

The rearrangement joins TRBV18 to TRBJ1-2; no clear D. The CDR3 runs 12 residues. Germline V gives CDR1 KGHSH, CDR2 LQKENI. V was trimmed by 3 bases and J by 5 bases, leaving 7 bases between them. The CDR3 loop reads CASSPERYGYTF. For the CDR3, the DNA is TGTGCCAGCTCACCTGAGAGGTATGGCTACACCTTC.

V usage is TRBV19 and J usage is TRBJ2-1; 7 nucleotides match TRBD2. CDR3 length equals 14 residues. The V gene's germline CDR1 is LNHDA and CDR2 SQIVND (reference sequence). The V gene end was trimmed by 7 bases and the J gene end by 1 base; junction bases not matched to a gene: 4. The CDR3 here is CASTGTKSYNEQFF. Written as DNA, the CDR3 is TGTGCCAGTACCGGGACTAAGTCCTACAATGAGCAGTTCTTC.

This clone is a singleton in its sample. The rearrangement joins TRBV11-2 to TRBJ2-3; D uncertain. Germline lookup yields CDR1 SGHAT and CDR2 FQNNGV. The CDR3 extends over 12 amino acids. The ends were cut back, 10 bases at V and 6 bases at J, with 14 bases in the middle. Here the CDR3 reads CATGPGYDTQYF. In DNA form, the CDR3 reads TGTGCCACCGGACCAGGATATGATACGCAGTATTTT.

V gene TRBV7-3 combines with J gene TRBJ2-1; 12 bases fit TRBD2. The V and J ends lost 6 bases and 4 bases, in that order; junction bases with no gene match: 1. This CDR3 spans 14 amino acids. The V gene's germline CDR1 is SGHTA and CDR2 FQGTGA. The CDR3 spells CASSLAGGYNEQFF. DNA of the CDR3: TGTGCCAGCAGTCTAGCGGGAGGGTACAATGAGCAGTTCTTC.

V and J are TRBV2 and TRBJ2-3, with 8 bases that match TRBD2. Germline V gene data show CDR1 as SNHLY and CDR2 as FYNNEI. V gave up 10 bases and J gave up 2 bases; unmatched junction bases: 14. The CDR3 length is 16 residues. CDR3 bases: TGTGCCAACCCTATTGCGACTAGCGCGTACACAGATACGCAGTATTTT. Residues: CANPIATSAYTDTQYF.

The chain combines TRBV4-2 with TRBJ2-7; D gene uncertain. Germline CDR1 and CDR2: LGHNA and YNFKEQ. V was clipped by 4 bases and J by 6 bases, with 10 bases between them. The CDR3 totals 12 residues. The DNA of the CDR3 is TGTGCCAGCAGCCTGTCTGTTGGCGAGCAGTACTTC. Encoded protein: CASSLSVGEQYF.

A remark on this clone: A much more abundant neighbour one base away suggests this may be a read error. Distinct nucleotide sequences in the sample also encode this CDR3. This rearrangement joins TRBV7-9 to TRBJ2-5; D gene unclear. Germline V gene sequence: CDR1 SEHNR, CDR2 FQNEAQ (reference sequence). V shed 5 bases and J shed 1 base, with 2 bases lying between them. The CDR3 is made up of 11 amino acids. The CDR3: CASSPQETQYF. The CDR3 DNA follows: TGTGCCAGCAGCCCCCAAGAGACCCAGTACTTC.

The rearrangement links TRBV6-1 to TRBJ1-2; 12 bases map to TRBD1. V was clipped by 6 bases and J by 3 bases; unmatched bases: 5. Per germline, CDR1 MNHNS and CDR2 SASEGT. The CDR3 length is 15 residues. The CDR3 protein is CASSSRDRGHYGYTF. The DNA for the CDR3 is TGTGCCAGCAGCTCCCGGGACAGGGGGCACTATGGCTACACCTTC.

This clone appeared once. DNA for the CDR3: TGTGCCAGCAGTGACAGCCACACTGAAGCTTTCTTT. Residues: CASSDSHTEAFF. The chain has TRBV2 and TRBJ1-1; D call uncertain. The V end was cut by 3 bases, the J end by 3 bases, with 5 bases between. This CDR3 spans 12 amino acids. The germline gives CDR1 SNHLY, CDR2 FYNNEI.